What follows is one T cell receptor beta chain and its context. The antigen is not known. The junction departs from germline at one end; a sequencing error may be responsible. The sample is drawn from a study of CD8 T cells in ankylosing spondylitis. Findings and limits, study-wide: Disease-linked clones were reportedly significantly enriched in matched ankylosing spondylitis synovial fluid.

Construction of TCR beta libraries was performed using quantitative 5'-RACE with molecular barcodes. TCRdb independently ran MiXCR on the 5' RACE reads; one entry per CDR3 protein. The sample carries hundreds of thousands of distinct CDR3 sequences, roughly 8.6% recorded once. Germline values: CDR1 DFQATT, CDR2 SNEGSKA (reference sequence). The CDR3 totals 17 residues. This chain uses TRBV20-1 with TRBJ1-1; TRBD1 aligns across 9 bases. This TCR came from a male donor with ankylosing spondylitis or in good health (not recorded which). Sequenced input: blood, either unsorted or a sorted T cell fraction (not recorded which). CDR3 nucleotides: TGCAGTGCTAGAGATAGGAGGACAGGGGAGATGGGCACTGAAGCTTACTTT. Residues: CSARDRRTGEMGTEAYF.